The entry below gives a single TCR beta chain sequence along with its context. Antigen unknown. Germline lookup yields CDR1 SGHAT and CDR2 FQDESV (reference sequence). The CDR3 contains 16 residues. V was clipped by 5 bases and J by 0 bases, with 14 bases between them. This sample was included in a study of T cell repertoires in cytomegalovirus infection. Background on the study: It can be stated that public TCR beta signatures indicated CMV infection as well as a matching HLA type. Whole-study findings and limits: Public TCR beta family frequency separated CMV-and-HLA carriers, including in an independent cohort. It was HLA-C-restricted CMV-specific TCR beta clonotypes that dominated the response ex vivo.

TCRdb reprocessed the reads via MiXCR and lists one record per CDR3 protein. This table holds approximately 73,000 distinct CDR3 sequences, approximately 42% found once. The sequence was obtained from a human donor in good health (CMV status not recorded). Some clones in this sample may be carry-over from other donors' samples. Source: CD8+ T cells from cultured PBMCs, taken from culture after CMV antigen stimulation. The V call is TRBV11-1, the J call TRBJ2-1, with unresolved D. Written as DNA, the CDR3 is TGTGCCAGCAGCCGGCCCGGGCCCAGCTCCTACAATGAGCAGTTCTTC. Translated: CASSRPGPSSYNEQFF. The full variable domain, rest sourced from reference TRBV11-1 and TRBJ2-1, is EAEVAQSPRYKITEKSQAVAFWCDPISGHATLYWYRQILGQGPELLVQFQDESVVDDSQLPKDRFSAERLKGVDSTLKIQPAELGDSAMYLCASSRPGPSSYNEQFFGPGTRLTVL.